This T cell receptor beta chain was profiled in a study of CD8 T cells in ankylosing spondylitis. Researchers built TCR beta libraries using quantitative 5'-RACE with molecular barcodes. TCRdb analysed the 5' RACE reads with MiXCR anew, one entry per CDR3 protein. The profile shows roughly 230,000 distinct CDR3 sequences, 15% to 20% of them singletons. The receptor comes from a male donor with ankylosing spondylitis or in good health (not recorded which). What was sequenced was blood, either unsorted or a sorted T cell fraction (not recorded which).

Here the CDR3 DNA reads TGTGCCAGCAGCCACGGACTGGCGGGCACCGGGGAGCTGTTTTTT. Translated, it gives CASSHGLAGTGELFF. The chain recombines TRBV25-1 with TRBJ2-2; D might be TRBD2 (5 bases). Germline lookup yields CDR1 MGHDK and CDR2 SYGVNS. Trimming took off 6 bases at V and 4 bases at J, with 15 bases between the two ends. This CDR3 region has 15 residues. Looking up the rest from reference TRBV25-1 and TRBJ2-2 gives the full variable domain: EADIYQTPRYLVIGTGKKITLECSQTMGHDKMYWYQQDPGMELHLIHYSYGVNSTEKGDLSSESTVSRIRTEHFPLTLESARPSHTSQYLCASSHGLAGTGELFFGEGSRLTVL.